The clone carrying this T cell receptor (beta chain) has a handful of counts. Authors' processing steps: Estimates of nucleated cell counts were drawn from the amplification of reference gene primers. Sequencing used immunoSEQ multiplex PCR; TCRdb keeps in-frame clones, though not all of them. For V, J and clone size, that table is used; D and trimming come from the DNA. The data contain about 87,000 clones, approximately 71% of them singletons. V lost 5 bases and J 4 bases, leaving 20 bases between the germline ends. This CDR3 region has 16 residues. Germline V lookup: CDR1 MGHRA, CDR2 YSYEKL. The sample originates from a study of blood T cell repertoires in COVID-19. Overall study: The United States, Italy and Spain supplied acute and convalescent COVID-19 samples. PBMCs, B-cell-depleted T cells, or T cells provided the cDNA or gDNA that made up the material.

The sequenced sample consisted of peripheral blood. This TCR was recovered from a woman between 45 and 65 years old with acute or convalescent COVID-19. The rearrangement joins TRBV4-1 to TRBJ1-2; the D is unclear. CDR3 in DNA: TGCGCCAGCAGCAACTTGGCGGCGGGGAGGCCCTATGGCTACACCTTC. It encodes CASSNLAAGRPYGYTF.